A selection of T cell receptor beta chains follows, all from one sample in a study of tissue T cells after allogeneic stem cell transplantation. The assay was immunoSEQ multiplex PCR, and TCRdb's table has in-frame clones only and misses some. The sample has roughly 2,800 clones, 62% seen once. The source material was ascending colon tissue, sampled at autopsy. These TCRs come from a male patient older than 55 with steroid-refractory graft-versus-host disease after an allogeneic stem cell transplant. A subset of T cells may come from the graft donor. Both conserved end residues are part of each CDR3.

TRBJ2-1 | TRBV15 | CASSEGGTGNEQFF
TRBJ2-7 | TRBV7-9 | CASSRSFRGGSYEQYF
TRBJ2-5 | TRBV7-3 | CASSLQGGYQETQYF
TRBJ2-2 | TRBV4-3 | CASSPSDGELFF
TRBJ1-1 | TRBV29-1 | CSVGGGIEAFF
TRBJ2-4 | TRBV6-5 | CASSLTGAIAKNIQYF
TRBJ1-2 | TRBV24-1 | CARRDRDQGYTF
TRBJ2-2 | TRBV7-2 | CASTPHLGTGELFF
TRBJ1-5 | TRBV7-2 | CASSRSWGNQPQHF
TRBJ2-7 | TRBV19 | CASSGRRGDMSSYEQYF
TRBJ2-1 | TRBV18 | CASSSSGTANEQFF
TRBJ1-5 | TRBV19 | CASSMGWGSQPQHF
TRBJ1-2 | TRBV7-9 | CASSLGTAYEFYGYTF
TRBJ2-1 | TRBV15 | CATSRDRGLREQFF
TRBJ2-7 | TRBV14 | CASSLGIGYEQYF
TRBJ1-5 | TRBV7-8 | CASSLYASLGPQHF
TRBJ2-7 | TRBV7-2 | CASSPQSGLLYEQYF
TRBJ1-2 | TRBV18 | CASSPPTRGRASYGYTF
TRBJ2-5 | TRBV6-5 | CASNPRGGATQYF
TRBJ2-3 | TRBV27 | CASSATSWADTQYF
TRBJ2-7 | TRBV4-1 | CASSQDQAYEQYF
TRBJ2-2 | TRBV7-2 | CASGDRSNTGELFF
TRBJ2-7 | TRBV5-1 | CASSSPDVYEQYF
TRBJ2-7 | TRBV11-2 | CPPRFGGPRGGVAYEQYF
TRBJ2-7 | TRBV6-5 | CASTRGAINEQYF
TRBJ1-5 | TRBV12-3/TRBV12-4 | CASSLASNQPQHF
TRBJ2-7 | TRBV12-5 | CASGSTGGGHEQYF
TRBJ2-7 | TRBV7-2 | CASSSWDRGGYEQYF
TRBJ2-7 | TRBV9 | CASSVEPGLAQQYF
TRBJ2-1 | TRBV5-1 | CASSLALALLSYNEQFF
TRBJ1-5 | TRBV5-1 | CASSLGGGFSPQHF
TRBJ1-5 | TRBV19 | CASSIAGDSNQPQHF
TRBJ1-1 | TRBV2 | CASRSLQGYNTEAFF
TRBJ1-1 | TRBV4-3 | CASSQEGGRNTEAFF
TRBJ1-1 | TRBV11-2 | CASSLRQGGPNTEAFF
TRBJ1-3 | TRBV19 | CASSLAGDRRNTIYF
TRBJ2-2 | TRBV29-1 | CSVLQTNTGELFF
TRBJ2-2 | TRBV7-9 | CASSGTGGANTGELFF
TRBJ1-3 | TRBV3-1/TRBV3-2 | CASSQTLTSGNTIYF
TRBJ2-3 | TRBV20-1 | CSASRTASTDTQYF
TRBJ2-7 | TRBV18 | CASSPSGTGQYEQYF
TRBJ1-6 | TRBV6-5 | CASRDSVNSPLHF
TRBJ1-1 | TRBV29-1 | CSVAVTTEAFF
TRBJ1-5 | TRBV4-2 | CASSQVLMYNQPQHF
TRBJ2-7 | TRBV4-3 | CASSQEGPGGWYEQYF
TRBJ1-5 | TRBV7-2 | CASSGSGVQPQHF
TRBJ2-7 | TRBV29-1 | CSVEEEDREGEQYF
TRBJ2-6 | TRBV5-1 | CASSLGTVSANVLTF
TRBJ2-5 | TRBV18 | CASSPPSRQTQYF
TRBJ2-4 | TRBV12-3/TRBV12-4 | CASSLAGRNIQYF